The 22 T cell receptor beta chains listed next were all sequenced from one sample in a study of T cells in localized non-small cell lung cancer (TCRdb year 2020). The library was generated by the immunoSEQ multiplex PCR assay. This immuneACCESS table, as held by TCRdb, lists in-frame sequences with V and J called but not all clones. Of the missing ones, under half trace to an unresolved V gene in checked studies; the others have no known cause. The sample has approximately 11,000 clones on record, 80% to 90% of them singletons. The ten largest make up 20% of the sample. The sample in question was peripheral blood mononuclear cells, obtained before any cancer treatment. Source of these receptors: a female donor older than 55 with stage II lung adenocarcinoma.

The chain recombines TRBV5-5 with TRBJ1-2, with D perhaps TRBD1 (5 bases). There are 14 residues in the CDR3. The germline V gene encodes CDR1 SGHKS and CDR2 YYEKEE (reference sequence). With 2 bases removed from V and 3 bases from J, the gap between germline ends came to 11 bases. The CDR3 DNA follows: TGTGCCAGCAGCTTTAGGGGTTCCGACTATGGCTACACCTTC. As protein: CASSFRGSDYGYTF.

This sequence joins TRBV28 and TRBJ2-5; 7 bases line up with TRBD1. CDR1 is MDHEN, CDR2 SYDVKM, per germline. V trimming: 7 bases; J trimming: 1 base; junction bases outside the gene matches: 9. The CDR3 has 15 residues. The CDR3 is CASTTGDRAQETQYF. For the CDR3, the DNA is TGTGCCAGCACCACCGGGGACAGAGCCCAAGAGACCCAGTACTTC. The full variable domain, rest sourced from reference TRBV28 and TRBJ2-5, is DVKVTQSSRYLVKRTGEKVFLECVQDMDHENMFWYRQDPGLGLRLIYFSYDVKMKEKGDIPEGYSVSREKKERFSLILESASTNQTSMYLCASTTGDRAQETQYFGPGTRLLVL.

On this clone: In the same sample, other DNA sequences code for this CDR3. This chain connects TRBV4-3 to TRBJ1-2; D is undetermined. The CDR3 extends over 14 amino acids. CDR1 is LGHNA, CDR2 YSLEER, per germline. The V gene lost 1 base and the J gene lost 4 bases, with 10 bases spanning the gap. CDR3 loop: CASSQGLLGYGYTF. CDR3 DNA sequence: TGCGCCAGCAGCCAAGGTCTTCTGGGCTATGGCTACACCTTC.

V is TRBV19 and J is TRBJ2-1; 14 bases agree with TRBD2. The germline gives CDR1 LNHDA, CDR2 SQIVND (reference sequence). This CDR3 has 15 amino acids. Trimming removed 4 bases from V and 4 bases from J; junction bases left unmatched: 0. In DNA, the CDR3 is TGTGCCAGTAGTAGACTAGCGGGGGGGTACAATGAGCAGTTCTTC. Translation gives CASSRLAGGYNEQFF.

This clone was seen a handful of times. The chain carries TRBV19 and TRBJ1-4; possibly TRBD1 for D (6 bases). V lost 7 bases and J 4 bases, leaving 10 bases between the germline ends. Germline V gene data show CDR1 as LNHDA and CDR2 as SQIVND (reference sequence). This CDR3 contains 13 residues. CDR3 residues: CASIGQFNEKLFF. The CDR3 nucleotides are TGTGCCAGTATAGGACAGTTTAATGAAAAACTGTTTTTT. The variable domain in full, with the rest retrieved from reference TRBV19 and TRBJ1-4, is DGGITQSPKYLFRKEGQNVTLSCEQNLNHDAMYWYRQDPGQGLRLIYYSQIVNDFQKGDIAEGYSVSREKKESFPLTVTSAQKNPTAFYLCASIGQFNEKLFFGSGTQLSVL.

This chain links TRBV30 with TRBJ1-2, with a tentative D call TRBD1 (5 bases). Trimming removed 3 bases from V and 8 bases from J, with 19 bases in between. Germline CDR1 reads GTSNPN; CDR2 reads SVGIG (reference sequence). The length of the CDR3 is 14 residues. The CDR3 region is CAWSRGALAYGYTF. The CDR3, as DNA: TGTGCCTGGAGCCGCGGGGCTCTTGCTTACGGCTACACCTTC.

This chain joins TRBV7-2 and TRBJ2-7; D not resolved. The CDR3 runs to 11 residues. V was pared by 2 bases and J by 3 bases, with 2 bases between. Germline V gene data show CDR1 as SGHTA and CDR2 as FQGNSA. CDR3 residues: CASSLYYEQYF. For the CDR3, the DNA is TGTGCCAGCAGCTTATACTACGAGCAGTACTTC.

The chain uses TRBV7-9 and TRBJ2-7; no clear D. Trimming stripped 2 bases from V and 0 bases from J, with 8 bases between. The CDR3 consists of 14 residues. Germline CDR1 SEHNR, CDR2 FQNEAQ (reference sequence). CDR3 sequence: CASSLHTYSYEQYF. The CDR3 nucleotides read TGTGCCAGCAGCTTACATACCTACTCCTACGAGCAGTACTTC.

The CDR3 region has the DNA TGCAGCGGCCTTTCGGGACTAGCGGGAGCGGATGAGCAGTTCTTC. Amino acid sequence: CSGLSGLAGADEQFF. This chain joins TRBV29-1 and TRBJ2-1; the match to TRBD2 covers 14 bases. The V gene's germline CDR1 is SQVTM and CDR2 ANQGSEA. The CDR3 covers 15 residues. With 7 bases clipped from V and 8 bases from J, the junction kept 10 bases outside the gene matches.

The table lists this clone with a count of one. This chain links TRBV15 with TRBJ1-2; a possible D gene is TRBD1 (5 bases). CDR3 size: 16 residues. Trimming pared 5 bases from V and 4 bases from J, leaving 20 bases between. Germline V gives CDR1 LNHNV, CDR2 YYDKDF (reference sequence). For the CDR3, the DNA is TGTGCCACCAGCCTCGACAGACGTAGCCGGGGCTATGGCTACACCTTC. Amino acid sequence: CATSLDRRSRGYGYTF.

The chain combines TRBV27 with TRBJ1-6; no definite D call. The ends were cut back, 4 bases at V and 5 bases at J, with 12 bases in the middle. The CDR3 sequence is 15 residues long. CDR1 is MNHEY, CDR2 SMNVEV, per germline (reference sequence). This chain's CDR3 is CASSSSRSHNSPLHF. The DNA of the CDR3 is TGTGCCAGCAGTTCCAGCCGTAGTCATAATTCACCCCTCCACTTT.

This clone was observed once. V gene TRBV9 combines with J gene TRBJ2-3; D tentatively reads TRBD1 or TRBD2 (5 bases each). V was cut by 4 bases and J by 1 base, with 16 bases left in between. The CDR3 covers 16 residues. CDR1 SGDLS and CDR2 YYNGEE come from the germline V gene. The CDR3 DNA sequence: TGTGCCAGCAGCCAGATCACCGGGACGGGCACAGATACGCAGTATTTT. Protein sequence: CASSQITGTGTDTQYF.

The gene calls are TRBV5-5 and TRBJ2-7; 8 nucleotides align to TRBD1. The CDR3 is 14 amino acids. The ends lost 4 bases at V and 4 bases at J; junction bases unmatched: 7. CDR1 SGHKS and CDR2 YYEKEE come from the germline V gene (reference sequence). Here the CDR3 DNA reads TGTGCCAGCAGCAGAGACAGGGGAGATTACGAGCAGTACTTC. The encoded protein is CASSRDRGDYEQYF.

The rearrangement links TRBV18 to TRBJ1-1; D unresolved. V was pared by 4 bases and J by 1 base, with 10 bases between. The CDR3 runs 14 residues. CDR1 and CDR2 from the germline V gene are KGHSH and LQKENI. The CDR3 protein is CASSQTFSNTEAFF. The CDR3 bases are TGTGCCAGCTCACAGACTTTCTCGAACACTGAAGCTTTCTTT.

The CDR3 spells CASSESQFPNKKENQPQHF. The CDR3 coding sequence is TGCGCCAGCAGTGAGAGTCAGTTTCCGAACAAAAAGGAGAATCAGCCCCAGCATTTT. The V call is TRBV10-1, the J call TRBJ1-5; the D is unclear. The CDR3 spans 19 residues. Trimming left V 2 bases short and J 4 bases short, with 24 bases between. In germline, CDR1 is WNHNN, CDR2 SYGVQD (reference sequence).

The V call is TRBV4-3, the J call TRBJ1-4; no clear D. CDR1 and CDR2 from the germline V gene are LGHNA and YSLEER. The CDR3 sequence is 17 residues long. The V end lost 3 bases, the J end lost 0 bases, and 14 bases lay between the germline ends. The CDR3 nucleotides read TGCGCCAGCAGCCATGGCCCCGCGCAAGCAACTAATGAAAAACTGTTTTTT. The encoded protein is CASSHGPAQATNEKLFF.

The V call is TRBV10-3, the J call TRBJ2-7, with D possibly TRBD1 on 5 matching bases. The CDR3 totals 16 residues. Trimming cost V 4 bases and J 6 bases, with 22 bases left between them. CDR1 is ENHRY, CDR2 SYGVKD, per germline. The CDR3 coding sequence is TGTGCCATCAGTGCGACGGTCTCGGAGTTAAGGGGCGAGCAGTACTTC. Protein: CAISATVSELRGEQYF.

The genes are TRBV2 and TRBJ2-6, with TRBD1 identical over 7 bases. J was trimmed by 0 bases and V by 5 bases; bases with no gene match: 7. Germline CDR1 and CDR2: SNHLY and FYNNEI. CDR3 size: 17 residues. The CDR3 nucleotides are TGTGCCAGCAGTAAGGCCAGGGGGTTCTCTGGGGCCAACGTCCTGACTTTC. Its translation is CASSKARGFSGANVLTF.

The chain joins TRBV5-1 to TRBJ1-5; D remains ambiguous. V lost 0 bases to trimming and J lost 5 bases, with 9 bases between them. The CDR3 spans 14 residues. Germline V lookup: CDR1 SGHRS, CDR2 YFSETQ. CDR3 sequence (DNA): TGCGCCAGCAGCTTGGGTCCTAGGGATCAGCCCCAGCATTTT. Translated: CASSLGPRDQPQHF. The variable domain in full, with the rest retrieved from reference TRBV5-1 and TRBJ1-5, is KAGVTQTPRYLIKTRGQQVTLSCSPISGHRSVSWYQQTPGQGLQFLFEYFSETQRNKGNFPGRFSGRQFSNSRSEMNVSTLELGDSALYLCASSLGPRDQPQHFGDGTRLSIL.

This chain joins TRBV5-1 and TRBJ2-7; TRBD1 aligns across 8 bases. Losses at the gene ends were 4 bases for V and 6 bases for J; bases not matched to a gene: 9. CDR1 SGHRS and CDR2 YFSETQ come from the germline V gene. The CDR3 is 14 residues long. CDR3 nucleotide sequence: TGCGCCAGCAGCGTGGGACAGGAGTACCCCGAGCAGTACTTC. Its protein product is CASSVGQEYPEQYF. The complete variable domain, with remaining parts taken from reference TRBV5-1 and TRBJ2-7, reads KAGVTQTPRYLIKTRGQQVTLSCSPISGHRSVSWYQQTPGQGLQFLFEYFSETQRNKGNFPGRFSGRQFSNSRSEMNVSTLELGDSALYLCASSVGQEYPEQYFGPGTRLTVT.

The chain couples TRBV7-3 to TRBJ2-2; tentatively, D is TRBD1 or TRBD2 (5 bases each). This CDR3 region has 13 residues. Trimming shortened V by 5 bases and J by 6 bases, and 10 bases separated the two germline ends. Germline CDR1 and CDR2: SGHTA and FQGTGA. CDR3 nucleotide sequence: TGTGCCAGCAGCCAAATGGGGGCCGGGGAGCTGTTTTTT. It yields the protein CASSQMGAGELFF.

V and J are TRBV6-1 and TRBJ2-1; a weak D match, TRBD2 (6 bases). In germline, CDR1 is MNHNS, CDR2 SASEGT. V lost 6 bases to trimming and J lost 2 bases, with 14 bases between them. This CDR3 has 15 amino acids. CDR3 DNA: TGTGCCAGCAGGGTCGACGGGGGTCCCTACAATGAGCAGTTCTTC. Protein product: CASRVDGGPYNEQFF.